Sequencing of this T cell receptor (beta chain) was carried out in a study of control samples from healthy donors and cancer patients. The CDR3 extends over 13 amino acids. CDR1 MDHEN and CDR2 SYDVKM come from the germline V gene. V dropped 6 bases and J dropped 3 bases, with 9 bases sitting between them. Clones were read by immunoSEQ multiplex PCR, and TCRdb kept only the in-frame ones, dropping some. Here the sample spans about 130,000 clones, nearly 90% being singletons. This TCR derives from a man between 45 and 60 years old in good health. The V and J genes are TRBV28 and TRBJ1-5; D is unclear. The specimen sequenced was blood. CDR3 in DNA: TGTGCCAGCAGCAGTCACTTCAATCAGCCCCAGCATTTT. Translating it yields CASSSHFNQPQHF.